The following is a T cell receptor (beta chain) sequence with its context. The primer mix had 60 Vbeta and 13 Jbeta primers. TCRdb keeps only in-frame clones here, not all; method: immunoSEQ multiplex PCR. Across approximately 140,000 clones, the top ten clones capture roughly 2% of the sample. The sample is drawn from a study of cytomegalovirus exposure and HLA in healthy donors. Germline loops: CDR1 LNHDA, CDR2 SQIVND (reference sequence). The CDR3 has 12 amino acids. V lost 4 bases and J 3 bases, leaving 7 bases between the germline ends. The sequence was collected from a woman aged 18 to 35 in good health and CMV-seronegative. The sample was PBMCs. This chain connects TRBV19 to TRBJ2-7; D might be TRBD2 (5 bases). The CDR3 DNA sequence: TGTGCCAGTAGTAAAAGCGGCTACGAGCAGTACTTC. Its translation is CASSKSGYEQYF.